The subject of this entry is one T cell receptor (beta chain). What it binds is unknown. The data derive from a study of beta chain features in type 1 diabetes. Study-wide results and limits: Naive, central memory and Treg TCRB repertoires seemed to resemble each other more closely in patients than they did in healthy donors.

A single heparinised draw of roughly 120 mL on average was taken per donor. Germline V gives CDR1 SQVTM, CDR2 ANQGSEA. The CDR3 loop spans 12 amino acids. Trimming took off 6 bases at V and 8 bases at J, with 16 bases between the two ends. Reverse transcribing all isolated RNA meant expressed TCRB transcripts were sequenced. This table comes from immunoSEQ multiplex PCR, and its TCRdb copy is limited to in-frame clones, with some not included. The table records hundreds of thousands of clones, about a sixth of them present only once. Sequenced: naive CD4+ T cells from blood. This clonotype was sampled from a man aged 18-30 years in good health. The chain uses TRBV29-1 and TRBJ1-1; a possible D gene is TRBD1 (5 bases). The CDR3 sequence is CSVNYGTAEAFF. The CDR3 nucleotides read TGCAGCGTCAACTACGGGACGGCAGAAGCTTTCTTT.